The clone carrying this T cell receptor beta chain has a handful of counts. Its antigen is not known. CDR1 MNHEY and CDR2 SVGAGI come from the germline V gene. The CDR3 covers 15 residues. J was trimmed by 2 bases and V by 6 bases; bases with no gene match: 8. This sample is part of a study of cytomegalovirus exposure and HLA in healthy donors. General observations from the study: A few chains tied to CMV proved CMV antigen-specific in vitro. According to a later analysis, TCR clusters from the first cohort tended to co-occur in the 120 or so validation repertoires. The study designated fewer than 200 TCR beta chains cytomegalovirus-associated. Reports described diagnosis of cytomegalovirus status by the classifier as highly specific and sensitive.

Sequencing used immunoSEQ multiplex PCR; TCRdb keeps in-frame clones, though not all of them. Of 100,000 to 120,000 clones listed, around nine tenths are singletons. This TCR was recovered from a woman in her twenties or thirties in good health and CMV-seropositive. This rearrangement joins TRBV6-5 to TRBJ1-2; 8 bases map to TRBD1. Source material: PBMCs. The CDR3 bases are TGTGCCAGCAGCATACGACAGGGGCGAAACTATGGCTACACCTTC. It is translated as CASSIRQGRNYGYTF.